Below, 26 T cell receptor beta chains from the same sample are listed, as sequenced in a study of T-cell memory formation after mild COVID-19. MiXCR, applied by TCRdb to the 5' RACE reads, yields one record per CDR3 protein. The sample gives about half a million distinct CDR3 sequences, 18% of which show up once; 9% to 15% is in the top ten. Material: PBMCs or a T cell subset sorted from them (not recorded which). Source of these receptors: an adult woman who had mild COVID-19 (a few samples of this study predate the infection). Cell type and time point are not known.

The V call is TRBV15, the J call TRBJ1-4, with D tentatively TRBD1 (5 bases). The germline V gene encodes CDR1 LNHNV and CDR2 YYDKDF (reference sequence). This CDR3 contains 14 residues. Trimming left V 3 bases short and J 8 bases short, with 13 bases between. CDR3 DNA: TGTGCCACCAGCAGGGGTTGGGGGAGCGAAAAACTGTTTTTT. It yields the protein CATSRGWGSEKLFF.

J is TRBJ2-7 and V is TRBV21-1; TRBD2, the table's D call, lacks a check against the DNA. TRBV21-1 is listed as a pseudogene. The CDR3 has 16 amino acids. CDR3 region: CASSTTSGELSYEQYF. The CDR3 DNA is TGTGCCAGCAGCACAACTAGCGGGGAACTCTCCTACGAGCAGTACTTC.

The count of this clonotype is one. The rearrangement links TRBV27 to TRBJ2-7; TRBD1 matches 8 bases. Germline V CDR1 and CDR2: MNHEY, SMNVEV (reference sequence). V lost 5 bases and J lost 7; bases outside the gene matches: 10. The CDR3 has 14 amino acids. The CDR3 DNA is TGTGCCAGCAGTCCCCAGACAGGGGCCGTGGAGCAGTACTTC. Encoded protein: CASSPQTGAVEQYF.

This clonotype was observed a handful of times. This rearrangement joins TRBV6-6 to TRBJ2-7; D may be TRBD2 (6 bases). CDR1 MNHNY and CDR2 SVGAGI come from the germline V gene (reference sequence). Trimming took 2 bases from V and 4 from J, leaving 24 bases between them. The CDR3 consists of 18 residues. CDR3 bases: TGTGCCAGCAGTTACGAACTCCTCGGTCCTAGCGATCGGTACGAGCAGTACTTC. This sequence encodes CASSYELLGPSDRYEQYF.

The V and J genes are TRBV24-1 and TRBJ2-2, with D perhaps matching TRBD1 (6 bases). Germline V gene lookup returns CDR1 KGHDR and CDR2 SFDVKD. This CDR3 comprises 16 residues. Trimming pared 0 bases from V and 4 bases from J, leaving 11 bases between. The CDR3 region is CATSDLFTGLTGELFF. CDR3 nucleotide sequence: TGTGCCACCAGTGATTTGTTCACAGGGCTCACCGGGGAGCTGTTTTTT.

The gene calls are TRBV6-5 and TRBJ2-3; D is ambiguous. CDR1 MNHEY and CDR2 SVGAGI come from the germline V gene. CDR3 length: 13 residues. V was cut by 6 bases and J by 0 bases, with 7 bases left in between. The CDR3 protein is CASRPWSTDTQYF. The CDR3 nucleotides read TGTGCCAGCAGACCCTGGAGCACAGATACGCAGTATTTT.

This CDR3 is CASSLASGTGYTF. DNA of the CDR3: TGTGCCAGCAGTCTCGCGTCAGGGACTGGCTACACCTTC. V gene TRBV6-1 combines with J gene TRBJ1-2, with D possibly TRBD1 on 5 matching bases. The CDR3 sequence is 13 residues long. The germline CDR1 and CDR2 sequences are MNHNS and SASEGT. Trimming pared 5 bases from V and 7 bases from J, leaving 14 bases between.

This clonotype has only a few counts. This chain connects TRBV29-1 to TRBJ2-5, with no clear D. Trimming removed 1 base from V and 1 base from J, with 7 bases in between. This CDR3 is 13 amino acids long. The V gene's germline CDR1 is SQVTM and CDR2 ANQGSEA. CDR3 sequence: CSVEGTTQETQYF. DNA for the CDR3: TGCAGCGTTGAAGGGACCACCCAAGAGACCCAGTACTTC.

The chain couples TRBV19 to TRBJ1-2; no definite D call. Germline V gene data show CDR1 as LNHDA and CDR2 as SQIVND (reference sequence). CDR3 length: 14 residues. V lost 9 bases and J 5 bases, leaving 19 bases between the germline ends. The CDR3 DNA sequence: TGTGCCAGCGGACTTGGGCTTCGGGGTTATGGCTACACCTTC. This sequence encodes CASGLGLRGYGYTF.

This clonotype was detected only a few times. CDR3 in amino acids: CATSRGLSGASYEQYF. DNA of the CDR3: TGTGCCACCAGCAGGGGACTAAGCGGGGCTTCCTACGAGCAGTACTTC. This chain connects TRBV15 to TRBJ2-7, with 7 nucleotides matching TRBD2. This CDR3 is built from 16 residues. Germline V gene sequence: CDR1 LNHNV, CDR2 YYDKDF (reference sequence). The V segment lost 3 bases and the J segment 1 base; nucleotides outside the gene matches: 9.

The chain combines TRBV15 with TRBJ2-2; D call uncertain. This CDR3 is 16 amino acids long. Trimming shortened V by 3 bases and J by 2 bases, and 13 bases separated the two germline ends. The germline V gene encodes CDR1 LNHNV and CDR2 YYDKDF (reference sequence). CDR3 protein: CATSSRLVGNTGELFF. CDR3 bases: TGTGCCACCAGCAGTCGTCTTGTTGGTAACACCGGGGAGCTGTTTTTT. Full variable domain (outside the CDR3, taken from reference TRBV15 and TRBJ2-2): DAMVIQNPRYQVTQFGKPVTLSCSQTLNHNVMYWYQQKSSQAPKLLFHYYDKDFNNEADTPDNFQSRRPNTSFCFLDIRSPGLGDTAMYLCATSSRLVGNTGELFFGEGSRLTVL.

V gene TRBV24-1 combines with J gene TRBJ2-5; 9 bases map to TRBD1. The CDR3 covers 16 residues. Looked up from germline, CDR1 is KGHDR and CDR2 is SFDVKD. The V segment lost 2 bases and the J segment 7 bases; nucleotides outside the gene matches: 10. CDR3 DNA sequence: TGTGCCACCAGTGATTACGGGACAGGGACCGTCGGGACCCAGTACTTC. This codes for CATSDYGTGTVGTQYF.

The chain joins TRBV18 to TRBJ1-1; unclear D gene. Germline-derived CDR1 and CDR2 are KGHSH and LQKENI. V was trimmed by 0 bases and J by 3 bases, leaving 8 bases between them. The CDR3 totals 14 residues. The CDR3 protein is CASSPPLRDTEAFF. The CDR3 region has the DNA TGTGCCAGCTCACCACCCCTTCGGGACACTGAAGCTTTCTTT.

The rearrangement links TRBV10-3 to TRBJ2-3, with D unresolved. The germline V and J ends were trimmed by 3 bases and 1 base, with 8 bases remaining between them. Germline lookup yields CDR1 ENHRY and CDR2 SYGVKD. The CDR3 is 14 residues long. The CDR3 reads CAISDSRGTDTQYF. For the CDR3, the DNA is TGTGCCATCAGTGATTCAAGGGGCACAGATACGCAGTATTTT.

The chain links TRBV9 to TRBJ1-2, with TRBD1 matching over 12 bases. CDR3 length equals 16 residues. Germline V lookup: CDR1 SGDLS, CDR2 YYNGEE. V trimming: 3 bases; J trimming: 3 bases; junction bases outside the gene matches: 6. The CDR3 loop is CASSEPGQGAYYGYTF. For the CDR3, the DNA is TGTGCCAGCAGCGAACCGGGACAGGGGGCTTACTATGGCTACACCTTC. Full variable domain (outside the CDR3, taken from reference TRBV9 and TRBJ1-2): DSGVTQTPKHLITATGQRVTLRCSPRSGDLSVYWYQQSLDQGLQFLIQYYNGEERAKGNILERFSAQQFPDLHSELNLSSLELGDSALYFCASSEPGQGAYYGYTFGSGTRLTVV.

The chain links TRBV7-9 to TRBJ1-1; D is possibly TRBD1 (6 bases). The CDR3 totals 14 residues. The V end lost 5 bases, the J end lost 8 bases, and 18 bases lay between the germline ends. Germline CDR1 is SEHNR and CDR2 is FQNEAQ (reference sequence). The CDR3 loop reads CASSPPEGGMEAFF. The CDR3 bases are TGTGCCAGCAGCCCCCCCGAGGGGGGGATGGAAGCTTTCTTT. The whole variable domain, filled in from reference TRBV7-9 and TRBJ1-1, reads DTGVSQNPRHKITKRGQNVTFRCDPISEHNRLYWYRQTLGQGPEFLTYFQNEAQLEKSRLLSDRFSAERPKGSFSTLEIQRTEQGDSAMYLCASSPPEGGMEAFFGQGTRLTVV.

This clonotype showed up just a few times. The genes are TRBV6-6 and TRBJ2-1, with 8 nucleotides matching TRBD2. With 4 bases clipped from V and 6 bases from J, the junction kept 11 bases outside the gene matches. There are 16 residues in the CDR3. CDR1 and CDR2 from the germline V gene are MNHNY and SVGAGI (reference sequence). CDR3 nucleotides: TGTGCCAGCAGTTTCCCAACTAGCGGACGTCTCAATGAGCAGTTCTTC. This translates into CASSFPTSGRLNEQFF.

V usage is TRBV4-1 and J usage is TRBJ2-5; TRBD1 agrees at 8 bases. Germline trimming cut 3 bases from V and 6 bases from J; bases unmatched to any gene: 9. From germline, CDR1 is MGHRA and CDR2 YSYEKL. The CDR3 spans 15 residues. The CDR3 spells CASSQNRGAGKTQYF. Written as DNA, the CDR3 is TGCGCCAGCAGCCAGAACAGGGGGGCCGGGAAGACCCAGTACTTC.

This clonotype occurred a few times. This rearrangement joins TRBV6-5 to TRBJ1-6; maybe TRBD1 (6 bases). This CDR3 comprises 16 residues. Per the germline V gene, CDR1 is MNHEY and CDR2 is SVGAGI. V lost 2 bases and J 8 bases, leaving 16 bases between the germline ends. The CDR3 nucleotides read TGTGCCAGCAGTTACGGCGGGGGCGGGTTTTATTCACCCCTCCACTTT. This translates into CASSYGGGGFYSPLHF.

The rearrangement links TRBV12-3 or TRBV12-4 to TRBJ1-2; TRBD1 aligns across 10 bases. The CDR3 is 14 residues long. V lost 4 bases to trimming and J lost 7 bases; unmatched junction nucleotides: 6. The CDR3 nucleotides read TGTGCCAGCAGTTCAGGACAGGGGGTTCTTGGCTACACCTTC. Its protein is CASSSGQGVLGYTF.

The chain couples TRBV15 to TRBJ1-1; TRBD1 is a possible D gene (5 bases). Germline CDR1 and CDR2: LNHNV and YYDKDF (reference sequence). The CDR3 covers 12 residues. V was pared by 1 base and J by 11 bases, with 11 bases between. Here the CDR3 reads CATSRAGVVAFF. For the CDR3, the DNA is TGTGCCACCAGCAGAGCGGGGGTGGTGGCTTTCTTT.

This clonotype appeared a few times. The rearrangement uses TRBV6-4 and TRBJ1-1, with D perhaps TRBD1 (5 bases). There are 15 residues in the CDR3. CDR1 and CDR2 (germline): MRHNA, SNTAGT. The V gene lost 4 bases and the J gene lost 1 base, with 13 bases spanning the gap. DNA for the CDR3: TGTGCCAGCAGTGCCTACCCGGGACGGAACACTGAAGCTTTCTTT. It encodes CASSAYPGRNTEAFF.

The sample holds a few counts of this clonotype. This sequence joins TRBV7-8 and TRBJ2-5; 8 positions match TRBD1. Germline CDR1 SGHVS, CDR2 FQNEAQ. This CDR3 contains 13 residues. V dropped 5 bases and J dropped 5; count of bases not matched to a gene: 4. CDR3 nucleotides: TGTGCCAGCAGCGAGACAGGGGCCGAGACCCAGTACTTC. Protein: CASSETGAETQYF.

V gene TRBV6-5 combines with J gene TRBJ2-3; TRBD1 matches 8 bases. CDR1 MNHEY and CDR2 SVGAGI come from the germline V gene. J was trimmed by 5 bases and V by 6 bases; bases with no gene match: 4. The CDR3 extends over 13 amino acids. CDR3 nucleotide sequence: TGTGCCAGCAGGAAACAGGGGGTAGATACGCAGTATTTT. The encoded protein is CASRKQGVDTQYF.

This clonotype has just a few counts. The chain is built from TRBV18 and TRBJ2-1, with unresolved D. CDR1 and CDR2 (germline): KGHSH, LQKENI. CDR3 length equals 16 residues. V was cut by 0 bases and J by 0 bases, with 9 bases left in between. CDR3 amino acids: CASSPPELSSYNEQFF. DNA for the CDR3: TGTGCCAGCTCACCACCGGAACTGAGCTCCTACAATGAGCAGTTCTTC.

The rearrangement uses TRBV6-2 or TRBV6-3 and TRBJ1-2, with D unresolved. Germline-derived CDR1 and CDR2 are MNHEY and SVGEGT. Trimming took off 2 bases at V and 9 bases at J, with 13 bases between the two ends. This CDR3 is built from 13 residues. The CDR3 nucleotides are TGTGCCAGCAGTTACCGGGCAGAATATTGCTACACCTTC. Protein sequence: CASSYRAEYCYTF.